The rows below give T cell receptor beta chains drawn from one sample of a study of OX40 agonist ivuxolimab in advanced cancers. The data were produced by immunoSEQ multiplex PCR, yet TCRdb's version contains in-frame clones alone and is incomplete. The data hold around 32,000 clones, with roughly nine tenths observed a single time. Sequencing was performed on CD4+ or CD8+ T cells sorted from blood, taken in a trial of the OX40 agonist ivuxolimab. All receptors derive from an adult with an advanced solid tumor such as melanoma, head and neck, liver or kidney cancer. The CDR3 runs from the conserved cysteine through the conserved F or W. D genes are given only for firm matches. Rows give clone size only sometimes, using once, few, many, or a class for an expanded clone.

J | length | size | V | D | DNA | CDR3
TRBJ1-1 | 16 | - | TRBV9 | - | TGTGCCAGCAGCTCAATCCGATCGGACAGGAACACTGAAGCTTTCTTT | CASSSIRSDRNTEAFF
TRBJ2-7 | 12 | - | TRBV2 | - | TGTGCCAGCAGTGATTCGAGCTACGAGCAGTACTTC | CASSDSSYEQYF
TRBJ2-7 | 16 | - | TRBV4-1 | TRBD1 | TGCGCCAGCAGCCAATACCCGGGACAGGGGGCGGACGAGCAGTACTTC | CASSQYPGQGADEQYF
TRBJ1-1 | 17 | - | TRBV18 | - | TGTGCCAGCTCCCGTCGTGGGGGGGCGAGTTTCGACACTGAAGCTTTCTTT | CASSRRGGASFDTEAFF
TRBJ1-4 | 14 | - | TRBV9 | - | TGTGCCAGCAGCGTAATGCCGATTAATGAAAAACTGTTTTTT | CASSVMPINEKLFF
TRBJ2-2 | 17 | - | TRBV19 | - | TGTGCCAGTAGTATAGTGAGAGGGTTTGAGAACACCGGGGAGCTGTTTTTT | CASSIVRGFENTGELFF
TRBJ1-1 | 13 | - | TRBV28 | - | TGTGCCAGCAGCCCCTCCGCGAACACTGAAGCTTTCTTT | CASSPSANTEAFF
TRBJ1-1 | 16 | - | TRBV5-1 | TRBD1 | TGCGCCAGCAGCCCTGGGACAGGGGGCGAGGACACTGAAGCTTTCTTT | CASSPGTGGEDTEAFF
TRBJ2-7 | 14 | - | TRBV6-6 | - | TGTGCCAGCAGTTACTCCCCGGAATCCTACGAGCAGTACTTC | CASSYSPESYEQYF
TRBJ1-3 | 16 | - | TRBV4-2 | - | TGTGCCAGCAGCTTAGAATCAGGGGCGGCTGGAAACACCATATATTTT | CASSLESGAAGNTIYF
TRBJ2-2 | 16 | - | TRBV30 | TRBD2 | TGTGCCTGGAGTAGGAGTCTAGCGGGAGTCACCGGGGAGCTGTTTTTT | CAWSRSLAGVTGELFF
TRBJ2-2 | 17 | - | TRBV6-1 | TRBD1 | TGTGCCAGCAGTGGTCCCGGCGGACAGGGCAGTCACGGGGAGCTGTTTTTT | CASSGPGGQGSHGELFF
TRBJ2-1 | 17 | - | TRBV5-6 | - | TGTGCCAGCAGTGATGACAGTAGCCTGCTGACCTACAATGAGCAGTTCTTC | CASSDDSSLLTYNEQFF
TRBJ2-2 | 14 | - | TRBV30 | - | TGTGCCTGGAGTTTGGGGGCGGGCACCGGGGAGCTGTTTTTT | CAWSLGAGTGELFF
TRBJ2-1 | 13 | - | TRBV2 | - | TGTGCCAGCAGCTCCGGGGGAAACAATGAGCAGTTCTTC | CASSSGGNNEQFF
TRBJ2-7 | 14 | - | TRBV30 | - | TGTGCCTGGAGTGTGGGGGGGGCCTATTACGAGCAGTACTTC | CAWSVGGAYYEQYF
TRBJ2-5 | 14 | - | TRBV13 | - | TGTGCCAGCAGCTTAGTGTCCAGGGAAGAGACCCAGTACTTC | CASSLVSREETQYF
TRBJ2-7 | 14 | - | TRBV7-6 | TRBD2 | TGTGCCAGCAGCTTGGCGGGAGGCCCCAACGAGCAGTACTTC | CASSLAGGPNEQYF
TRBJ1-2 | 13 | - | TRBV6-1 | - | TGTGCCAGCAGTGAAGGTCTACAATATGGCTACACCTTC | CASSEGLQYGYTF
TRBJ2-3 | 11 | once | TRBV5-6 | - | TGTGCCAGCAGCTTCGGGAATACGCAGTATTTT | CASSFGNTQYF
TRBJ2-7 | 14 | - | TRBV7-2 | TRBD1 | TGTGCCAGCAGCTTAACCGGGACAGGGTACGAGCAGTACTTC | CASSLTGTGYEQYF
TRBJ1-1 | 14 | - | TRBV6-1 | - | TGTGCCAGCAGGGAACAGGGTGGGGACACTGAAGCTTTCTTT | CASREQGGDTEAFF
TRBJ1-1 | 11 | - | TRBV10-3 | - | TGTGCCATCAGTGAGGGGGGTGAAGCTTTCTTT | CAISEGGEAFF
TRBJ1-5 | 13 | - | TRBV7-6 | - | TGTGCCAGCAGCTTATGGAGCGATCAGCCCCAGCATTTT | CASSLWSDQPQHF
TRBJ1-2 | 14 | - | TRBV19 | TRBD1 | TGTGCCAGTAGTCCGGACAGGAGAAACTATGGCTACACCTTC | CASSPDRRNYGYTF
TRBJ2-1 | 15 | - | TRBV29-1 | - | TGCAGCGTTGAGTTCGGAAGGAAAAACTACAATGAGCAGTTCTTC | CSVEFGRKNYNEQFF
TRBJ2-5 | 15 | - | TRBV29-1 | TRBD1 | TGCAGCGTTGTATTTCAGGGGGATTACCAAGAGACCCAGTACTTC | CSVVFQGDYQETQYF
TRBJ2-3 | 14 | - | TRBV7-3 | TRBD1 | TGTGCCAGCAGTCGGACAGGGGGGTCGGATACGCAGTATTTT | CASSRTGGSDTQYF
TRBJ2-7 | 15 | - | TRBV7-6 | TRBD2 | TGTGCCAGCAGCTCTTCCGGGACTAGCGGCTACGAGCAGTACTTC | CASSSSGTSGYEQYF
TRBJ1-1 | 13 | - | TRBV30 | - | TGTGCCTGGAGAGACACCCTGAACACTGAAGCTTTCTTT | CAWRDTLNTEAFF
TRBJ1-4 | 11 | - | TRBV19 | - | TGTGCCAGTAGTATATTGGAAAAACTGTTTTTT | CASSILEKLFF
TRBJ2-7 | 13 | few | TRBV7-2 | - | TGTGCCAGCAGCTTAACTGACTCCTACGAGCAGTACTTC | CASSLTDSYEQYF
TRBJ1-5 | 16 | - | TRBV28 | TRBD1 | TGTGCCAGCAGTTCCTCGACGGACAGGGGGGATCAGCCCCAGCATTTT | CASSSSTDRGDQPQHF
TRBJ1-1 | 14 | - | TRBV19 | - | TGTGCCAGTAGTACCGCACAAGGGACGATTGAAGCTTTCTTT | CASSTAQGTIEAFF
TRBJ2-5 | 12 | once | TRBV7-9 | - | TGTGCCAGCAGCTATGGGGGGGAGACCCAGTACTTC | CASSYGGETQYF
TRBJ2-7 | 15 | once | TRBV10-2 | - | TGCGCCAGCAGTGAGATCAGGGCGCGGCCCTACGAGCAGTACTTC | CASSEIRARPYEQYF
TRBJ1-1 | 11 | - | TRBV20-1 | - | TGCAGTGCTGGGATAAACACTGAAGCTTTCTTT | CSAGINTEAFF
TRBJ2-1 | 19 | - | TRBV5-8 | - | TGTGCCAGCAGCTTGAGTTTAGGGTCTAGGCGGGGACCATACAATGAGCAGTTCTTC | CASSLSLGSRRGPYNEQFF
TRBJ2-5 | 13 | once | TRBV10-3 | - | TGTGCCAGCGGGACAGTACTCCAAGAGACCCAGTACTTC | CASGTVLQETQYF
TRBJ2-2 | 15 | - | TRBV5-8 | - | TGTGCCAGCAGCTTTGAAGGGGCGAACACCGGGGAGCTGTTTTTT | CASSFEGANTGELFF
TRBJ2-7 | 15 | few | TRBV9 | - | TGTGCCAGCAGCGTAGGAAGGAATGCCCACTACGAGCAGTACTTC | CASSVGRNAHYEQYF
TRBJ1-2 | 17 | - | TRBV11-2 | - | TGTGCCAGCAGCTTAGCTCCCTCGGCAGGATTTAACTATGGCTACACCTTC | CASSLAPSAGFNYGYTF
TRBJ1-4 | 12 | once | TRBV6-1 | - | TGTGCCAGCAGTGAAGGGTATGAAAAACTGTTTTTT | CASSEGYEKLFF
TRBJ2-5 | 14 | - | TRBV5-6 | - | TGTGCCAGCAGCGCAACAGTTATCCAAGAGACCCAGTACTTC | CASSATVIQETQYF
TRBJ2-7 | 13 | - | TRBV7-8 | - | TGTGCCAGCAGCTCATCCCTGGACTACGAGCAGTACTTC | CASSSSLDYEQYF
TRBJ2-3 | 15 | few | TRBV10-3 | - | TGTGCCATCAGTGAGTCTGGGAGCGCCACAGATACGCAGTATTTT | CAISESGSATDTQYF
TRBJ2-7 | 13 | - | TRBV7-9 | - | TGTGCCAGCAGCTTAATGGCAGGGTACGAGCAGTACTTC | CASSLMAGYEQYF
TRBJ2-3 | 15 | - | TRBV6-5 | - | TGTGCCAGCCGAGCCTCTAAGGCTAGCACAGATACGCAGTATTTT | CASRASKASTDTQYF
TRBJ2-1 | 13 | few | TRBV6-4 | - | TGTGCCAGCAGTGACGGAGAAGCAGCTGAGCAGTTCTTC | CASSDGEAAEQFF
TRBJ2-4 | 12 | - | TRBV19 | - | TGTGCCAGTAGTTTTGGGGTCGACATTCAGTACTTC | CASSFGVDIQYF